One T cell receptor beta chain is described in this entry. This record comes from a study of cytomegalovirus exposure and HLA in healthy donors. The study ran its PCR with 60 Vbeta and 13 Jbeta primers. Some clones are missing from TCRdb's copy, which holds only in-frame ones; the method was immunoSEQ multiplex PCR. The sample holds over 65,000 clones, more than 80% seen once. This CDR3 region has 15 residues. Trimming removed 3 bases at V and 3 bases at J, with 16 bases between. CDR1 and CDR2 from the germline V gene are SQVTM and ANQGSEA. This clonotype originated in a human donor in good health. The sequenced sample consisted of PBMCs. This chain uses TRBV29-1 with TRBJ2-3; D is perhaps TRBD1 (5 bases). The CDR3 loop is CSVDSGAVGTDTQYF. For the CDR3, the DNA is TGCAGCGTTGACAGTGGGGCTGTGGGAACAGATACGCAGTATTTT.